These 21 T cell receptor beta chains share one sample of origin, sequenced in a study of T cell clonality in common variable immunodeficiency. Study observations and caveats: Reportedly, TCR beta sequences from common variable immunodeficiency showed fewer deletions and N-nucleotide insertions.

Sequencing was performed with immunoSEQ multiplex PCR; in TCRdb, only in-frame clones are kept and a portion is missing. The profile covers 15,000 to 25,000 clones, none occurring a single time. No antigen has been assigned to these receptors. The sequencing input was peripheral blood mononuclear cells. The receptors here all came from a human donor with common variable immunodeficiency.

The sample holds a few counts of this clone. The read gets to within 3 residues of the CDR3 end, and the germline J gene fills in the rest. V is TRBV7-9 and J is TRBJ2-1; D is unclear. CDR3 size: 14 residues. Germline V CDR1 and CDR2: SEHNR, FQNEAQ (reference sequence). V was shortened by 7 bases and J by 8 bases, with 18 bases between the two germline ends. CDR3 bases read: TGTGCCAGCACCACAAGACTCACCCGGGATGAG. Protein product: CASTTRLTRDE. The complete CDR3 sequence is CASTTRLTRDEQFF. The variable domain in full, completed from reference TRBV7-9 and TRBJ2-1, reads DTGVSQNPRHKITKRGQNVTFRCDPISEHNRLYWYRQTLGQGPEFLTYFQNEAQLEKSRLLSDRFSAERPKGSFSTLEIQRTEQGDSAMYLCASTTRLTRDEQFFGPGTRLTVL.

This clone has more than one count but fewer than ten. Read sequence stops 3 residues before the CDR3 end, and the germline J gene provides the missing end. The J gene is TRBJ2-7, the V gene TRBV7-2, with 11 bases aligning to TRBD2. The V gene end was trimmed by 5 bases and the J gene end by 2 bases; junction bases not matched to a gene: 5. The CDR3 is 15 residues long. The germline V gene has CDR1 SGHTA and CDR2 FQGNSA. The CDR3 region is CASSLGTSGPYEQYF. CDR3 DNA, as far as it was read: TGTGCCAGCAGCCTGGGGACTAGCGGTCCCTACGAG.

To note about this clone: The CDR3 end is not reached by the read, which stops 3 residues before it; the germline J gene fills it in. This chain links TRBV20-1 with TRBJ2-3; 10 bases agree with TRBD2. There are 17 residues in the CDR3. The ends lost 2 bases at V and 3 bases at J; junction bases unmatched: 11. Germline V gives CDR1 DFQATT, CDR2 SNEGSKA (reference sequence). CDR3 residues: CSARNLLAGGLTDTQYF. CDR3 DNA (partial): TGCAGTGCTAGAAACTTATTAGCGGGAGGATTAACAGATACG.

This clone has just a few counts. The read ends 3 residues early relative to the CDR3; the germline J gene fills the gap. This rearrangement joins TRBV19 to TRBJ2-2, with D tentatively TRBD1 (6 bases). The ends were cut back, 5 bases at V and 5 bases at J, with 12 bases in the middle. The CDR3 is 14 residues long. The germline V gene has CDR1 LNHDA and CDR2 SQIVND (reference sequence). CDR3 amino acids: CASSWTVTTGELFF. Incomplete CDR3 DNA: TGTGCCAGTAGTTGGACAGTAACAACCGGGGAG.

Worth noting for this clone: The read is 3 residues too short to cover the CDR3 end, so that end is filled in from the germline J gene. The J gene is TRBJ1-2, the V gene TRBV2, with TRBD1 matching over 9 bases. The junction had 7 bases not matched to a gene; V was cut back by 8 bases and J by 3 bases. The CDR3 is made up of 14 amino acids. Germline CDR1 and CDR2: SNHLY and FYNNEI. The sequenced CDR3 bases are TGTGCCAGCCCAATGGACAGGGGAGACTATGGC. This sequence encodes CASPMDRGDYG. The CDR3, in full, reads CASPMDRGDYGYTF. Filled out from reference TRBV2 and TRBJ1-2, the complete variable domain reads EPEVTQTPSHQVTQMGQEVILRCVPISNHLYFYWYRQILGQKVEFLVSFYNNEISEKSEIFDDQFSVERPDGSNFTLKIRSTKLEDSAMYFCASPMDRGDYGYTFGSGTRLTVV.

In this sample, this clone turned up a few times. The DNA ends 3 residues before the CDR3 does, and the rest of the CDR3 is filled in from the germline J gene. V and J are TRBV7-3 and TRBJ2-6, with D hard to call. This CDR3 has 13 residues. Germline V gene lookup returns CDR1 SGHTA and CDR2 FQGTGA. Trimming removed 5 bases from V and 1 base from J, with 3 bases in between. The chain's CDR3 is CASSPSGANVLTF. CDR3 DNA (partial): TGTGCCAGCAGCCCATCTGGGGCCAACGTC.

Only a few counts were recorded for this clone. The read ends 3 residues early relative to the CDR3; the germline J gene fills the gap. The rearrangement joins TRBV5-4 to TRBJ2-1; D perhaps matches TRBD1 (6 bases). In germline, CDR1 is SGHNT, CDR2 YYREEE (reference sequence). V gave up 2 bases and J gave up 0 bases, with 12 bases separating them. The CDR3 length is 16 residues. The sequenced CDR3 bases are TGTGCCAGCAGCTTAAAAACAGGGCTCTCCTACAATGAG. It is translated as CASSLKTGLSYNE. The full CDR3 protein reads CASSLKTGLSYNEQFF.

This clone was counted only a few times. The observed sequence ends 3 residues before the CDR3 terminus, with the missing tail filled in from the germline J gene. This rearrangement joins TRBV20-1 to TRBJ2-1, with TRBD2 matching 8 bases. The germline CDR1 and CDR2 sequences are DFQATT and SNEGSKA (reference sequence). This CDR3 comprises 14 residues. The trim removed 4 bases at V and 6 bases at J, leaving 8 bases unmatched. The covered CDR3 bases are TGCAGTGCTATAAAAGCGGGAGCTCTCAATGAG. As protein: CSAIKAGALNE. The full CDR3 protein is CSAIKAGALNEQFF.

This clone has a count of ten or more. Read sequence stops 3 residues before the CDR3 end, and the germline J gene provides the missing end. The chain has TRBV30 and TRBJ2-6; D ambiguous. Germline V CDR1 and CDR2: GTSNPN, SVGIG (reference sequence). V gave up 0 bases and J gave up 0 bases, with 6 bases separating them. The CDR3 consists of 15 residues. The DNA read from the CDR3 is TGTGCCTGGAGTGTGTCAGTCTCTGGGGCCAACGTC. It is translated as CAWSVSVSGANV. The CDR3 reads in full as CAWSVSVSGANVLTF.

This clone was observed a few times. The CDR3 extends 3 residues past the end of the read, so its final part is completed from the germline J gene. The chain recombines TRBV7-3 with TRBJ2-5; 7 positions match TRBD2. After removal of 3 bases from V and 4 bases from J, the junction contained 2 bases not matched to a gene. Looked up from germline, CDR1 is SGHTA and CDR2 is FQGTGA. This CDR3 has 13 residues. This chain's CDR3 is CASSFGTTETQYF. The CDR3 bases that were read are TGTGCCAGCAGCTTCGGGACTACAGAGACC.

Notes on this clone: The read falls 3 residues short of the CDR3 end, and the missing part is taken from the germline J gene. V gene TRBV7-8 combines with J gene TRBJ2-1; 7 nucleotides line up with TRBD1. The CDR3 is 14 residues long. Germline V gene data show CDR1 as SGHVS and CDR2 as FQNEAQ. V trimming: 5 bases; J trimming: 2 bases; junction bases outside the gene matches: 3. CDR3 in amino acids: CASSPDRTYNEQFF. The part of the CDR3 DNA that was read is TGTGCCAGCAGCCCGGACAGGACCTACAATGAG. Full variable domain (remainder filled in from reference TRBV7-8 and TRBJ2-1): GAGVSQSPRYKVAKRGQDVALRCDPISGHVSLFWYQQALGQGPEFLTYFQNEAQLDKSGLPSDRFFAERPEGSVSTLKIQRTQQEDSAVYLCASSPDRTYNEQFFGPGTRLTVL.

In its sample, this clone was seen a few times. The CDR3 end falls 3 residues outside the read, so it is completed with the germline J gene. The gene calls are TRBV6-2 or TRBV6-3 and TRBJ2-1; 7 positions match TRBD1. With 10 bases clipped from V and 8 bases from J, the junction kept 14 bases outside the gene matches. Germline CDR1 reads MNHEY; CDR2 reads SVGEGT. The CDR3 has 14 residues. CDR3 protein: CATKKTGRSDEQFF. The sequenced part of the CDR3 DNA is TGTGCCACCAAAAAGACAGGGAGATCCGATGAG.

This clone was observed many times. The read ends 3 residues shy of where the CDR3 ends; the end is completed using the germline J gene. The chain uses TRBV5-1 and TRBJ2-3, with D perhaps TRBD2 (5 bases). The CDR3 is 14 amino acids. Per the germline V gene, CDR1 is SGHRS and CDR2 is YFSETQ. Trimming shortened V by 0 bases and J by 5 bases, and 10 bases separated the two germline ends. CDR3 sequence reads: CASSLVDRGDTQYF. Incomplete CDR3 DNA: TGCGCCAGCAGCTTGGTTGATCGGGGAGATACG.

This clone was seen many times. The CDR3 end is not reached by the read, which stops 3 residues before it; the germline J gene fills it in. This chain connects TRBV6-2 or TRBV6-3 to TRBJ1-1, with a weak D call TRBD1 (6 bases). The length of the CDR3 is 16 residues. The V gene's germline CDR1 is MNHEY and CDR2 SVGEGT. The CDR3 loop reads CASSYSSSKDPRGAFF. The sequenced CDR3 bases are TGTGCCAGCAGTTACTCTTCGTCTAAAGACCCCAGGGGA.

About this clone: The sequenced fragment ends 3 residues before the CDR3 boundary, so the rest is inferred from the germline J gene. The rearrangement uses TRBV7-2 and TRBJ2-5, with D possibly matching TRBD2 (5 bases). The V end lost 5 bases, the J end lost 5 bases, and 12 bases lay between the germline ends. The CDR3 consists of 13 residues. Germline assignment: CDR1 SGHTA and CDR2 FQGNSA. The chain's CDR3 is CASSPPRVETQYF. The covered CDR3 bases are TGTGCCAGCAGCCCCCCGAGGGTGGAGACC.

In the case of this clone: The read gets to within 3 residues of the CDR3 end, and the germline J gene fills in the rest. The gene calls are TRBV7-2 and TRBJ1-5; no clear D gene. The CDR3 extends over 15 amino acids. CDR1 SGHTA and CDR2 FQGNSA come from the germline V gene. V was shortened by 1 base and J by 0 bases, with 7 bases between the two germline ends. The CDR3: CASSLGLYSNQPQHF. The covered CDR3 bases are TGTGCCAGCAGCTTAGGACTGTATAGCAATCAGCCC. Looking up the rest from reference TRBV7-2 and TRBJ1-5 gives the full variable domain: GAGVSQSPSNKVTEKGKDVELRCDPISGHTALYWYRQSLGQGLEFLIYFQGNSAPDKSGLPSDRFSAERTGGSVSTLTIQRTQQEDSAVYLCASSLGLYSNQPQHFGDGTRLSIL.

This clone was counted many times. Read data end 3 residues before the CDR3 end; the end is taken from the germline J gene. V usage is TRBV5-1 and J usage is TRBJ2-7, with TRBD1 matching over 9 bases. The CDR3 has 15 amino acids. Germline lookup yields CDR1 SGHRS and CDR2 YFSETQ. With 2 bases clipped from V and 4 bases from J, the junction kept 7 bases outside the gene matches. Incomplete CDR3 DNA: TGCGCCAGCAGCTTAAATACAGGGGGCCCATACGAG. It encodes CASSLNTGGPYE. The CDR3 in its entirety is CASSLNTGGPYEQYF.

On this clone: The read terminates 3 residues before the CDR3 end, so the remaining end is supplied by the germline J gene. The chain carries TRBV7-9 and TRBJ2-5, with 9 bases that match TRBD1. After removal of 6 bases from V and 4 bases from J, the junction contained 9 bases not matched to a gene. Per germline, CDR1 SEHNR and CDR2 FQNEAQ (reference sequence). The CDR3 length is 15 residues. The sequenced CDR3 bases are TGTGCCAGCAGGAGGACAGGGGTGAGCGGAGAGACC. Residues: CASRRTGVSGET. The entire CDR3 sequence reads CASRRTGVSGETQYF.

There are a few counts of this clone. The read ends 3 residues early relative to the CDR3; the germline J gene fills the gap. This chain connects TRBV19 to TRBJ2-7, with 9 bases that match TRBD1. This CDR3 comprises 14 residues. Trimming at V came to 4 bases and at J to 2 bases, leaving 3 bases not matched to a gene. Germline V gene lookup returns CDR1 LNHDA and CDR2 SQIVND (reference sequence). The CDR3 spells CASSTHRGPYEQYF. CDR3 DNA, as far as it was read: TGTGCCAGTAGTACTCACAGGGGGCCCTACGAG.

With respect to this clone: The DNA ends 3 residues before the CDR3 does, and the rest of the CDR3 is filled in from the germline J gene. This chain links TRBV7-2 with TRBJ1-2; the match to TRBD1 covers 9 bases. Per germline, CDR1 SGHTA and CDR2 FQGNSA. This CDR3 has 14 residues. V lost 5 bases, J lost 4 bases, and 5 bases stayed unmatched. CDR3 DNA, as far as it was read: TGTGCCAGCAGCCCGGACAGGGGATCCTATGGC. Translating gives CASSPDRGSYG. The whole CDR3 sequence is CASSPDRGSYGYTF.

This clone was observed many times. The sequenced fragment ends 3 residues before the CDR3 boundary, so the rest is inferred from the germline J gene. This sequence joins TRBV20-1 and TRBJ2-5, with TRBD2 matching 9 bases. Trimming cost V 3 bases and J 2 bases; bases outside gene matches: 7. The CDR3 sequence is 15 residues long. The germline V gene has CDR1 DFQATT and CDR2 SNEGSKA (reference sequence). CDR3 DNA, as far as it was read: TGCAGTGCTAGGGCCCTAGCGGGGACACAAGAGACC. It codes for CSARALAGTQET. The complete CDR3 protein is CSARALAGTQETQYF.